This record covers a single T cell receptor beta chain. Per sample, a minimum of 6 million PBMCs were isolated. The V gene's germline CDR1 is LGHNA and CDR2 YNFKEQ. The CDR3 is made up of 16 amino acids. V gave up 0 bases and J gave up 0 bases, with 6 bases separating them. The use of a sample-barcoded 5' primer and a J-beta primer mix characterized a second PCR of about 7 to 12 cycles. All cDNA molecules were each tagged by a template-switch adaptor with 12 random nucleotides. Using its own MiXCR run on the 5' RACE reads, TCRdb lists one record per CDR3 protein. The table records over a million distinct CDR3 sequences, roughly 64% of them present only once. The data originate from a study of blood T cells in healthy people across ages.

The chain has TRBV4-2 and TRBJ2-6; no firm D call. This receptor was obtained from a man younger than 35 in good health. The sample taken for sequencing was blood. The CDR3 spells CASSQEVNSGANVLTF. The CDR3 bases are TGTGCCAGCAGCCAAGAGGTCAACTCTGGGGCCAACGTCCTGACTTTC.